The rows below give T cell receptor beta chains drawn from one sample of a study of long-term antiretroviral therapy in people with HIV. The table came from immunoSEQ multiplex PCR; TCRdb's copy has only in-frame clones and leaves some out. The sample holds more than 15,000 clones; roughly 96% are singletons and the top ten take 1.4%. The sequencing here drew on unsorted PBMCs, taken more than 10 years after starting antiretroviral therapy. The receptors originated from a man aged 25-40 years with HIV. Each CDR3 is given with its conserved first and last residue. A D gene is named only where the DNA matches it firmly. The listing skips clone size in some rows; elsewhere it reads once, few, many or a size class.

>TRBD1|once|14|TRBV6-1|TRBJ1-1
TGTGCCAGCAGGCTCACGGGACAGTCCACTGAAGCTTTCTTT
CASRLTGQSTEAFF
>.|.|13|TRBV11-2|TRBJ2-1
TGTGCCAGCAGTCTTCCCTCAGCGCGGGAGCAGTTCTTC
CASSLPSAREQFF
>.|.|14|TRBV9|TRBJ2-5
TGTGCCAGCAGCGTAGACACGGCGGGAGAGACCCAGTACTTC
CASSVDTAGETQYF
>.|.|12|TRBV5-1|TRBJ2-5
TGCGCCAGCAGCCCCGGCGAAGAGACCCAGTACTTC
CASSPGEETQYF
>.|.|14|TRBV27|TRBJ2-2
TGTGCCAGCGCTCAGGGGGGGCCCACCGGGGAGCTGTTTTTT
CASAQGGPTGELFF
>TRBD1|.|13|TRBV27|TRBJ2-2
TGTGCCAGCAGGGACAGGGTAACCGGGGAGCTGTTTTTT
CASRDRVTGELFF
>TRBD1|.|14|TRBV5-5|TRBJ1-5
TGTGCCAGCAGCCCGAGACAGGGGACTCAGCCCCAGCATTTT
CASSPRQGTQPQHF
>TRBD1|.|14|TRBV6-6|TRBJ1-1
TGTGCCAGCAGACCGTCGACAGGGGAGGATGAAGCTTTCTTT
CASRPSTGEDEAFF
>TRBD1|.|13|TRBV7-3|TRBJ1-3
TGTGCCAGCAGCATCGACAGGGGGGACACCATATATTTT
CASSIDRGDTIYF
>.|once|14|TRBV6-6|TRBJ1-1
TGTGCCAGCACCATGGGAGGGATGAACACTGAAGCTTTCTTT
CASTMGGMNTEAFF
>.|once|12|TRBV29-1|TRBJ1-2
TGCAGCGTCTACGACGGAAACTATGGCTACACCTTC
CSVYDGNYGYTF
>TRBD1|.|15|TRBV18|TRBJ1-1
TGTGCCAGCTCACCGAGGGGACAGGGAAACACTGAAGCTTTCTTT
CASSPRGQGNTEAFF
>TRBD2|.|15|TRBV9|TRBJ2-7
TGTGCCAGCAGCGTTGGCAGCGGGGGTGGCTACGAGCAGTACTTC
CASSVGSGGGYEQYF
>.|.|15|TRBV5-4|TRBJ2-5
TGTGCCAGCAGCTTGGAGGGAGGAGGAGGAGAGACCCAGTACTTC
CASSLEGGGGETQYF
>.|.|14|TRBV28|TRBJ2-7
TGTGCCAGCAGTTTACCCACAGGGAGGGACGAGCAGTACTTC
CASSLPTGRDEQYF